This TCR beta chain was obtained from a study of T-cell reconstitution after alpha-beta-depleted transplantation in children. This sample's TCRbeta library carried unique molecular identifier barcodes. From the PCR reads, TCRdb called clonotypes with MiXCR, one entry per CDR3 protein. The sample has 70,000 or so distinct CDR3 sequences; roughly 11% are singletons. The germline CDR1 and CDR2 sequences are SGDLS and YYNGEE. CDR3 length equals 15 residues. Deletions cut 0 bases from V and 8 bases from J, with 17 bases between. Sequenced material: PBMCs, taken before TCRalphabeta/CD19-depleted stem cell transplant. This TCR was sampled from a boy between 10 and 17 years old with acute myeloid leukemia, due to receive a stem cell transplant. V usage is TRBV9 and J usage is TRBJ1-2, with D uncertain. CDR3 coding DNA: TGTGCCAGCAGCGTAGAGGTCACAAAAAAAAAGGGCTACACCTTC. Translated: CASSVEVTKKKGYTF.